This TCR beta chain was documented in a study of blood T cell repertoires in COVID-19. Profiling relied on immunoSEQ multiplex PCR, and the TCRdb table lists in-frame clones only, not all of them. This sample has 140,000 to 150,000 clones, with around 72% found just once. A few counts support this clone. The CDR3 runs to 16 residues. V trimming: 3 bases; J trimming: 1 base; junction bases outside the gene matches: 7. Germline-derived CDR1 and CDR2 are SGHRS and YFSETQ. This receptor was taken from a woman aged 60-70 years with acute or convalescent COVID-19. This rearrangement joins TRBV5-1 to TRBJ2-7, with 10 bases lining up with TRBD2. Sequencing used peripheral blood. CDR3 DNA sequence: TGCGCCAGCAGCTCAGGATGGACTAGCGGATCCTACGAGCAGTACTTC. Translated: CASSSGWTSGSYEQYF.